The present T cell receptor (beta chain) was sequenced within a study of blood T cells in healthy people across ages. Those donating, healthy Caucasian individuals from Russia, were aged roughly 6 to 100. A second PCR of 7 to 11 cycles used a sample-barcoded 5' primer and a J-beta primer mix. Per sample, CDR3-containing paired-end reads numbered at least 3 million. One entry per CDR3 protein, called by TCRdb with MiXCR from the 5' RACE reads. Among 1.8 million or so distinct CDR3 sequences listed, around 42% were seen once. Findings of the study overall: The long-lived group displayed more naive CD4+ cells, plus higher diversity, than the aged donors did.

Germline V gene lookup returns CDR1 DFQATT and CDR2 SNEGSKA (reference sequence). V was pared by 3 bases and J by 2 bases, with 9 bases between. This CDR3 is 13 amino acids long. On this clonotype itself: Its antigen is not known.

The sample was blood. The clonotype originates from a human donor in good health. The chain links TRBV20-1 to TRBJ2-3; D call uncertain. Here the CDR3 reads CSASGQNTDTQYF. In DNA, the CDR3 is TGCAGTGCTAGCGGGCAGAACACAGATACGCAGTATTTT.